This TCR beta chain was sequenced during a study of blood T cells in healthy people across ages. Broader study findings: Age showed a roughly linear inverse relationship with TCR beta diversity per million T cells. Researchers deemed the diversity estimates from one million T cells underestimates.

This clonotype was recorded a few times. Its specificity is not known. Each sample used at least 7 million PBMCs. Trimming at V came to 3 bases and at J to 0 bases, leaving 4 bases not matched to a gene. The CDR3 covers 15 residues. The second PCR ran roughly 6 to 11 cycles with a sample-barcoded 5' primer and J-beta primers. Samples each returned at least 3 million CDR3-containing paired-end reads. TCRdb itself ran the 5' RACE reads through MiXCR, one entry per CDR3 protein. The repertoire holds 550,000 to 800,000 distinct CDR3 sequences, with under 25% as singletons. V gene TRBV12-3 or TRBV12-4 combines with J gene TRBJ2-7, with 8 bases identical to TRBD2. This receptor was identified in a man between 65 and 80 years old in good health. Sequencing was carried out using blood. This CDR3 is CASSFSGVGSYEQYF. CDR3 bases: TGTGCCAGCAGTTTTAGCGGGGTGGGCTCCTACGAGCAGTACTTC.